Sequencing of this T cell receptor (beta chain) was carried out in a study of cytomegalovirus exposure and HLA in healthy donors listed by TCRdb under 2017. For the wider study: An earlier analysis of approximately 600 of the donors reported approximately 270 Gb of sequence data and 117 million unique TCR beta sequences from about 200 million T cells. Approximately 300 gigabases of sequencing data and 80 million or so unique TCR sequences were included in an early release covering under 650 HLA-typed donors. The study was designed to test whether signatures of past pathogen exposure could be identified by cataloging public T cell receptors. The number of typed donors differed by locus: about 629-640 for A, B, C, DRB1 and DQB1; 500 to 550 for DQA1; over 600 for DPA1; and roughly 470 for DPB1. In a later analysis, previously published TCR beta repertoires from 550 to 700 donors were re-analyzed and high-resolution HLA genotyping was added so that TCR occurrence patterns could be studied. Across some 400 genotyped donors of the cohort, an average of roughly 200,000 unique TCR beta nucleotide sequences per donor were sequenced, and approximately 19% of those sequences were non-productive. Because of strong linkage in the cohort, a few DR-DQ haplotypes were treated as single units for association and clustering. Rather than using new phenotypic data, the later analysis identified candidate immune exposures from TCR beta sequences and from how often those sequences occurred across donors. Every discovery cohort repertoire had been produced on one sequencing platform. Along with the approximately 700-subject first cohort, a separate validation cohort of some 130 different subjects was used. High-throughput TCR immunosequencing, statistical association of individual TCRs with disease status, and machine learning were combined to predict cytomegalovirus infection status. Donor age, sex, ethnicity and CMV serostatus were compiled alongside the repertoire data. Both class I and class II loci were covered by HLA typing, at four-digit resolution. Of the 398 genotyped donors, over 70% fell in the genetic ancestry cluster associated with self-reported Caucasian donors. In an earlier analysis of around 540 of the donors, high-throughput TCR beta sequencing was used to judge whether each TCR beta V gene segment behaved as functional or pseudogenic. In a later genetic analysis, genome-wide SNP genotypes for about 55% of the roughly 670 donors were used, and that subset was treated as a discovery cohort. The T cell repertoires of 666 subjects were profiled by immunosequencing and related to cytomegalovirus serostatus.

Reading the germline V gene (reference sequence) gives CDR1 LNHDA and CDR2 SQIVND. Trimmed from V: 8 bases; trimmed from J: 6 bases; junction bases lacking a gene match: 9. The CDR3, from cysteine to phenylalanine, totals 14 residues. Only the CDR3 region is kept as DNA, spanning 42 bases read in frame from base 1. Library construction relied on the immunoSEQ multiplex PCR assay. For the multiplex PCR, a mixture combining 60 forward primers for TCR Vbeta segments and 13 reverse primers for TCR Jbeta segments was used. Amplification of the CDR3 region of rearranged TCR beta genes was performed with a multiplex PCR assay on genomic DNA. The amplified TCR beta libraries were sequenced on the Illumina HiSeq System as 87-base-pair reads. Turning to the authors' computational methods: Across the roughly 700 repertoires, a later analysis counted some 81 million unique TCR beta chains, around 11 million of which were shared by at least two donors. A nearest-neighbor algorithm error-corrected the raw reads and collapsed the reads into unique sequences, merging closely related sequences to remove PCR and sequencing errors. V, D and J gene segments were assigned by aligning CDR3 sequences to IMGT reference sequences. For a sequence to be retained, a match of at least six nucleotides was required to both a V gene segment and a J gene segment. A rearrangement was called productive if the CDR3 had no stop codons and remained in frame with V and J, and every other rearrangement was called non-productive. CDR3 was defined according to IMGT convention as the region running from the second conserved V-encoded cysteine to the conserved J-encoded phenylalanine. The earlier analysis of a few hundred of the donors excluded any sequence lacking an unambiguous match to a single V gene segment. An earlier analysis of a few hundred of the donors classified V segments as functional when productive rearrangements were above 56.7% and as segregating when the standard deviation between donors was above 5%. A statistical classification framework was built to diagnose cytomegalovirus status from the catalog of TCR beta chain sequences. In a later analysis, V and J genes were assigned by comparing TCR nucleotide sequences against IMGT/GENE-DB human TR gene sequences. A later analysis assigned CDR3 sequences and most-parsimonious VDJ recombination scenarios with the TCRdist pipeline. In a later analysis, every TCR beta chain was defined by the combination of its CDR3 amino acid sequence and its V-gene family, and reads without a unique V-gene family were dropped. In a later analysis, approximately 640 highly shared, low-generation-probability nucleotide sequences were removed to address suspected cross-contamination and a sequencing artifact. A later analysis calculated a clonal expansion index for each public chain from normalized within-repertoire ranks of inferred template counts. In a later analysis, generation probabilities were computed with a VDJ recombination model fitted to out-of-frame rearrangements, and the resulting probabilities were checked against IGoR. Hypergeometric tests were used in a later analysis to score TCR-TCR, TCR-HLA and TCR-CMV co-occurrence, with a repertoire-size bias correction applied to the TCR pairs. A later analysis estimated false discovery rates by permuting HLA or CMV assignments 20 times. A later analysis grouped co-occurring TCRs with DBSCAN, adding TCRdist sequence similarity when clustering within HLA-allele-positive subsets. For co-occurrence clustering, repertoires with fewer than 30,000 or more than 120,000 public chains were excluded, along with about five repertoires with anomalous nucleotide sharing. TCRdb mirrors the immuneACCESS table, restricted to in-frame sequences. Some clones are absent from its copies; in checked studies, under half trace to an unresolved V gene, and the reason for the others is unknown. D and trimming come from the DNA, and the V and J calls and clone size come from that table. This sample has about 160,000 clones in its table, and roughly 82% of those were observed once. The ten biggest clones cover 5% to 7% of the sample.

Of note for this clone: What antigen it recognizes has not been identified. No base-level quality is on record; no much larger clone is a single base apart.

The cohort consisted of more than 650 healthy bone marrow donors. At the time of sampling, all cohort members were nominally healthy, though unrecorded immune exposures were likely present. The donor tested CMV seropositive, placing the donor among the 289 seropositive members of the cohort. Every donor gave a peripheral blood sample, and the peripheral blood mononuclear cells from that sample were used for TCR beta sequencing. The Qiagen DNeasy Blood Extraction Kit was used to extract genomic DNA from the blood cell samples. The paper as a whole reports these results and caveats: Presence/absence analyses assumed roughly uniform sequencing depth across donors, an assumption that may not hold. A later analysis associated some 17,000 TCR beta sequences with specific HLA alleles at a false discovery rate of 0.05. According to the authors, the approach could potentially be generalized to other disease states and immunological phenotypes. The only immune exposure information available for the cohort was CMV serostatus. According to a later analysis, parvovirus B19, influenza, CMV and Epstein-Barr virus appeared linked to several top co-occurrence clusters. Some IMGT-functional V segments, including TRBV6-2 and TRBV6-3, could not be told apart with the 87-base-pair reads, so those segments were excluded. In a later analysis, HLA-associated TCR beta chains showed more clonal expansion and lower generation probabilities than non-associated chains that were equally common. In a later analysis, most CMV-associated TCR beta chains were found to appear HLA-restricted, with HLA associations seemingly driven largely by CMV exposure. The sequencing pipeline was judged likely to have produced a cluster of highly shared sequence variants as a technical artifact. A later analysis found that TCR association rates varied across HLA loci, with DRB1 alleles showing the most associated TCRs and HLA-C alleles the fewest. A later genetic analysis associated a missense DCLRE1C variant with V-gene and J-gene trimming of TCR beta chains, and an independent cohort replicated the association. Because HLA typing was unavailable for some donors at each locus, only the typed subset was used in association tests. Three of the identified cytomegalovirus-associated TCR beta chains were confirmed in vitro to be specific for cytomegalovirus antigens. An earlier analysis of roughly 570 of the donors showed that most TCR beta V segments appeared in productive rearrangements either about 90% or about 30% of the time, which broadly matched IMGT annotations. The study listed over 150 TCR beta chains as associated with cytomegalovirus. While some public TCRs were present in many individuals, most TCR sequences turned up only very rarely across donors. Because counts were too low, some 16 rarely observed V segments, including chromosome 9 orphons, were excluded from the earlier analysis of 587 of the donors. A further reported finding was that TCR beta sequences accurately predicted the HLA-A and HLA-B alleles for most subjects in the first cohort. The classifier was reported to diagnose cytomegalovirus status with high specificity and sensitivity in both the original and validation cohorts. Assigning TCR associations to individual alleles was difficult when HLA alleles, especially DR and DQ, strongly co-occurred. This cohort had only TCR beta chains sequenced, and the lack of alpha or paired-chain data limited which features could be detected. According to a later genetic analysis, donors in an Asian-associated ancestry cluster had fewer N-insertions in productive TCRs than the approximately 670-donor mean. Correlated functional status among segregating V segments might reflect linkage disequilibrium, but an unknown experimental factor could not be ruled out.

The chain is assembled from TRBV19 and TRBJ1-5, and TRBD1 matches 8 of the central bases. This TCR was sampled from a man aged 50 to 60 in good health and CMV-seropositive. Specimen: PBMCs. In nucleotide form, the sequence is TGTGCCAGTCTCGGGACAGGAGGCGGTCAGCCCCAGCATTTT. Its translation is CASLGTGGGQPQHF.